This record looks at one TCR beta chain sequence and its context. Antigen: not known. Other DNA sequences within the sample encode an identical CDR3. The method was immunoSEQ multiplex PCR; TCRdb's version includes in-frame clones alone and lacks a portion of them. The table shows about 26,000 clones, with 80% to 95% occurring only once. This specimen comes from a study of T cells in localized non-small cell lung cancer. Overall study findings and caveats: Within adjacent lung there appeared a median approximately 60 of the top 100 tumor clones. In uninvolved adjacent lung, T cell clonality reached its highest value, exceeding tumor.

CDR1 and CDR2 (germline): LGHNA, YSLEER. V gave up 0 bases and J gave up 4 bases, with 6 bases separating them. This CDR3 region has 13 residues. The input for sequencing was peripheral blood, taken before any cancer treatment. This rearrangement joins TRBV4-3 to TRBJ1-2; D is ambiguous. This clonotype was obtained from a female donor at least 60 years old with stage II squamous cell lung carcinoma. CDR3 in amino acids: CASSQDVSYGYTF. The CDR3 DNA sequence: TGCGCCAGCAGCCAAGATGTTAGCTATGGCTACACCTTC.